One and the same sample provided the 30 T cell receptor beta chains below, sequenced in a study of cytomegalovirus exposure and HLA in healthy donors. This table comes from immunoSEQ multiplex PCR, and its TCRdb copy is limited to in-frame clones, with some not included. This sample has about 100,000 clones, with approximately 94% found just once. The source material was PBMCs. The receptors come from a woman younger than 30 in good health and CMV-seronegative.

The chain carries TRBV28 and TRBJ2-5, with D possibly being TRBD1 (6 bases). Trimming stripped 8 bases from V and 2 bases from J, with 12 bases between. The CDR3 length is 13 residues. Germline lookup yields CDR1 MDHEN and CDR2 SYDVKM. As DNA, the CDR3 is TGTGCCAGCTGCGACAGGCAGCAAGAGACCCAGTACTTC. Translating gives CASCDRQQETQYF.

This rearrangement joins TRBV9 to TRBJ2-5, with a tentative D call TRBD2 (6 bases). CDR1 SGDLS and CDR2 YYNGEE come from the germline V gene. V lost 0 bases, J lost 0 bases, and 6 bases lay in between. The CDR3 covers 14 residues. The CDR3 DNA is TGTGCCAGCAGCGTAGGGGGGGACCAAGAGACCCAGTACTTC. It codes for CASSVGGDQETQYF.

The V call is TRBV28, the J call TRBJ2-7; the match to TRBD1 covers 8 bases. V dropped 8 bases and J dropped 2; count of bases not matched to a gene: 11. Germline CDR1 MDHEN, CDR2 SYDVKM. The CDR3 is made up of 15 amino acids. The CDR3 DNA follows: TGTGCCAGCTCGGATCCGGGACAGGCCCCCTACGAGCAGTACTTC. It is translated as CASSDPGQAPYEQYF.

V is TRBV18 and J is TRBJ2-5; tentative D call: TRBD1 (5 bases). Trimming pared 3 bases from V and 5 bases from J, leaving 13 bases between. Germline V CDR1 and CDR2: KGHSH, LQKENI. The CDR3 has 14 amino acids. The DNA of the CDR3 is TGTGCCAGCTCACCGGCCAGGGCGCACGAGACCCAGTACTTC. Encoded protein: CASSPARAHETQYF.

This clone was observed a single time. Here the CDR3 reads CASSPLPSTGKGLHGYTF. CDR3 in DNA: TGTGCCAGCAGCCCTCTACCCTCGACAGGAAAGGGCTTGCATGGCTACACCTTC. This rearrangement joins TRBV7-9 to TRBJ1-2; possible D gene TRBD1, 6 bases. CDR3 length: 18 amino acids. V lost 5 bases, J lost 6 bases, and 28 bases lay in between. Per germline, CDR1 SEHNR and CDR2 FQNEAQ (reference sequence). Together with reference TRBV7-9 and TRBJ1-2, the CDR3 gives the full variable domain: DTGVSQNPRHKITKRGQNVTFRCDPISEHNRLYWYRQTLGQGPEFLTYFQNEAQLEKSRLLSDRFSAERPKGSFSTLEIQRTEQGDSAMYLCASSPLPSTGKGLHGYTFGSGTRLTVV.

The CDR3 DNA reads TGTGCCAGCAGCTTAGTGGGACAGCCGAATCAGCCCCAGCATTTT. This sequence encodes CASSLVGQPNQPQHF. The gene calls are TRBV7-9 and TRBJ1-5; 7 positions agree with TRBD1. The CDR3 consists of 15 residues. Trimming at V came to 1 base and at J to 4 bases, leaving 4 bases not matched to a gene. Germline loops: CDR1 SEHNR, CDR2 FQNEAQ (reference sequence).

The gene calls are TRBV6-5 and TRBJ1-2; 7 positions match TRBD1. With 5 bases clipped from V and 5 bases from J, the junction kept 11 bases outside the gene matches. Germline V gene sequence: CDR1 MNHEY, CDR2 SVGAGI. The CDR3 extends over 15 amino acids. CDR3 DNA sequence: TGTGCCAGCAGTCCTAGACAGGGAGGAGGGTATGGCTACACCTTC. It yields the protein CASSPRQGGGYGYTF.

This rearrangement joins TRBV28 to TRBJ2-2; weak D call: TRBD1 (6 bases). Germline values: CDR1 MDHEN, CDR2 SYDVKM. This CDR3 is 16 amino acids long. Trimming cost V 1 base and J 5 bases, with 14 bases left between them. Here the CDR3 DNA reads TGTGCCAGCAGTTTATTGGGTCGGACAGAAACCGGGGAGCTGTTTTTT. Protein sequence: CASSLLGRTETGELFF.

The genes are TRBV5-4 and TRBJ2-1, with 7 bases lining up with TRBD1. The germline V gene has CDR1 SGHNT and CDR2 YYREEE (reference sequence). This CDR3 comprises 13 residues. The V gene end was trimmed by 4 bases and the J gene end by 5 bases; junction bases not matched to a gene: 3. This CDR3 is CASSDRDNNEQFF. The DNA for the CDR3 is TGTGCCAGCAGCGACAGGGATAACAATGAGCAGTTCTTC.

A note on this clone: A read error may account for a junction end that differs from germline. V is TRBV7-7 and J is TRBJ2-5, with 11 nucleotides matching TRBD1. CDR1 SSHAT and CDR2 FNYEAQ come from the germline V gene (reference sequence). CDR3 length: 18 residues. The CDR3 region has the DNA TGTGCTAGCAGCCAAGGGGTTCTTGGGACAGGGGGGTTTGAGACCCAGTACTTC. This codes for CASSQGVLGTGGFETQYF.

The V and J genes are TRBV19 and TRBJ1-5, with TRBD1 matching over 8 bases. The CDR3 is 14 residues long. From germline, CDR1 is LNHDA and CDR2 SQIVND (reference sequence). The J segment lost 4 bases and the V segment lost 6 bases, leaving 5 bases of the junction unmatched. In DNA form, the CDR3 reads TGTGCCAGTAGCACGGACAGGGTTAATCAGCCCCAGCATTTT. This gives the protein CASSTDRVNQPQHF. The variable domain in full, with the rest retrieved from reference TRBV19 and TRBJ1-5, is DGGITQSPKYLFRKEGQNVTLSCEQNLNHDAMYWYRQDPGQGLRLIYYSQIVNDFQKGDIAEGYSVSREKKESFPLTVTSAQKNPTAFYLCASSTDRVNQPQHFGDGTRLSIL.

The chain has TRBV5-4 and TRBJ2-1; 10 bases agree with TRBD2. V shed 0 bases, J shed 7 bases, and the junction held 7 bases outside the gene matches. The CDR3 has 16 residues. Per the germline V gene, CDR1 is SGHNT and CDR2 is YYREEE (reference sequence). DNA of the CDR3: TGTGCCAGCAGCTTGGCCAGCGGGGGGGTGAGGAATGAGCAGTTCTTC. Protein product: CASSLASGGVRNEQFF. Based on the CDR3 plus reference TRBV5-4 and TRBJ2-1, the full variable domain is ETGVTQSPTHLIKTRGQQVTLRCSSQSGHNTVSWYQQALGQGPQFIFQYYREEENGRGNFPPRFSGLQFPNYSSELNVNALELDDSALYLCASSLASGGVRNEQFFGPGTRLTVL.

Notes on this clone: A junction boundary mismatches the germline segment, possibly from a read error. This chain joins TRBV6-1 and TRBJ2-3; D gene unclear. From germline, CDR1 is MNHNS and CDR2 SASEGT. The CDR3 is made up of 14 amino acids. CDR3 protein: CAGSQAPSTDTQYF. The DNA of the CDR3 is TGTGCCGGCAGTCAAGCCCCTAGCACAGATACGCAGTATTTT.

This clone appeared a single time. The chain combines TRBV18 with TRBJ2-1, with TRBD1 identical over 9 bases. This CDR3 region has 18 residues. Germline V lookup: CDR1 KGHSH, CDR2 LQKENI. V shed 3 bases and J 8 bases; nucleotides not matched to a gene: 17. CDR3 in amino acids: CASSPRYQGGTGRHEQFF. The DNA of the CDR3 is TGTGCCAGCTCACCGAGGTACCAAGGGGGGACAGGGAGGCATGAGCAGTTCTTC. Full variable domain (rest looked up from reference TRBV18 and TRBJ2-1): NAGVMQNPRHLVRRRGQEARLRCSPMKGHSHVYWYRQLPEEGLKFMVYLQKENIIDESGMPKERFSAEFPKEGPSILRIQQVVRGDSAAYFCASSPRYQGGTGRHEQFFGPGTRLTVL.

This clone was counted once. This chain uses TRBV13 with TRBJ2-7; 10 bases are shared with TRBD2. Germline lookup yields CDR1 PRHDT and CDR2 FYEKMQ (reference sequence). Trimming took 2 bases from V and 6 from J; bases not matched to a gene: 7. This CDR3 is 15 amino acids long. CDR3 in amino acids: CASSLQAGGLLEQYF. The CDR3 region has the DNA TGTGCCAGCAGCTTACAAGCGGGGGGGCTTCTCGAGCAGTACTTC. Together with reference TRBV13 and TRBJ2-7, the CDR3 gives the full variable domain: AAGVIQSPRHLIKEKRETATLKCYPIPRHDTVYWYQQGPGQDPQFLISFYEKMQSDKGSIPDRFSAQQFSDYHSELNMSSLELGDSALYFCASSLQAGGLLEQYFGPGTRLTVT.

This chain uses TRBV5-1 with TRBJ1-4, with 9 bases aligning to TRBD1. The J segment lost 8 bases and the V segment lost 4 bases, leaving 12 bases of the junction unmatched. The CDR3 is made up of 16 amino acids. Germline V gives CDR1 SGHRS, CDR2 YFSETQ. CDR3 bases: TGCGCCAGCAGCGGGGGACAGGGAAGGAGTCCGGAAAAACTGTTTTTT. It specifies CASSGGQGRSPEKLFF.

This clone was counted once. The CDR3 is CASSWRDSNTGELFF. The DNA of the CDR3 is TGTGCCAGCAGCTGGAGGGACTCGAACACCGGGGAGCTGTTTTTT. This chain joins TRBV7-2 and TRBJ2-2; D may be TRBD2 (6 bases). Between the trimmed V and J ends, which lost 4 bases and 0 bases, there was a span of 9 bases. The germline CDR1 and CDR2 sequences are SGHTA and FQGNSA. The CDR3 extends over 15 amino acids.

This rearrangement joins TRBV4-1 to TRBJ2-1; 10 bases agree with TRBD1. J lost 2 bases, V lost 4 bases, and 8 bases had no gene match. This CDR3 comprises 17 residues. The germline gives CDR1 MGHRA, CDR2 YSYEKL. DNA of the CDR3: TGCGCCAGCAGCCTGGATTGGGGGACAGGGGCCTACAATGAGCAGTTCTTC. Its translation is CASSLDWGTGAYNEQFF.

J is TRBJ1-2 and V is TRBV6-1; 8 nucleotides agree with TRBD1. The CDR3 length is 17 residues. Trimming removed 3 bases from V and 3 bases from J; junction bases left unmatched: 12. CDR1 and CDR2 from the germline V gene are MNHNS and SASEGT. CDR3 sequence: CASSDVGQGASYYGYTF. The CDR3 DNA is TGTGCCAGCAGTGACGTGGGTCAGGGGGCTTCTTACTATGGCTACACCTTC.

The chain combines TRBV10-1 with TRBJ2-5, with 7 bases matching TRBD2. The CDR3 is 15 residues long. V lost 3 bases to trimming and J lost 5 bases; unmatched junction nucleotides: 9. Germline V gene data show CDR1 as WNHNN and CDR2 as SYGVQD (reference sequence). The CDR3 coding sequence is TGCGCCAGCAGTGACCTAGGACTAGTTTCTGAGACCCAGTACTTC. It yields the protein CASSDLGLVSETQYF.

V gene TRBV28 combines with J gene TRBJ1-4; the D gene is possibly TRBD1 (5 bases). From germline, CDR1 is MDHEN and CDR2 SYDVKM. CDR3 size: 15 residues. Trimming took off 3 bases at V and 8 bases at J, with 16 bases between the two ends. The CDR3, as DNA: TGTGCCAGCAGTTTCCCGGGACTGGATGCGGAAAAACTGTTTTTT. Residues: CASSFPGLDAEKLFF. Full variable domain (remainder filled in from reference TRBV28 and TRBJ1-4): DVKVTQSSRYLVKRTGEKVFLECVQDMDHENMFWYRQDPGLGLRLIYFSYDVKMKEKGDIPEGYSVSREKKERFSLILESASTNQTSMYLCASSFPGLDAEKLFFGSGTQLSVL.

This chain connects TRBV6-6 to TRBJ2-3, with 10 bases lining up with TRBD2. V dropped 2 bases and J dropped 3; count of bases not matched to a gene: 5. There are 16 residues in the CDR3. Per germline, CDR1 MNHNY and CDR2 SVGAGI (reference sequence). The CDR3 region has the DNA TGTGCCAGCAGTTACCCTAGCGGGGGACCGACAGATACGCAGTATTTT. Its protein product is CASSYPSGGPTDTQYF.

This rearrangement joins TRBV5-5 to TRBJ2-5; TRBD1 is a possible D gene (5 bases). The germline V gene has CDR1 SGHKS and CDR2 YYEKEE (reference sequence). The germline V and J ends were trimmed by 0 bases and 5 bases, with 11 bases remaining between them. This CDR3 region has 14 residues. CDR3 DNA: TGTGCCAGCAGCTTGGTCCAGGGCATGGAGACCCAGTACTTC. It codes for CASSLVQGMETQYF.

This chain uses TRBV30 with TRBJ1-2; TRBD1 aligns across 8 bases. The CDR3 covers 14 residues. Unmatched junction bases numbered 4, after V lost 0 bases and J lost 4 bases. CDR1 and CDR2 (germline): GTSNPN, SVGIG (reference sequence). The CDR3 spells CAWSVTTGAYGYTF. The CDR3 DNA is TGTGCCTGGAGTGTAACGACAGGGGCCTATGGCTACACCTTC.

This chain uses TRBV28 with TRBJ1-2; D gene ambiguous. There are 12 residues in the CDR3. The germline CDR1 and CDR2 sequences are MDHEN and SYDVKM. Deletions cut 8 bases from V and 1 base from J, with 8 bases between. The CDR3 protein is CASGQFNYGYTF. For the CDR3, the DNA is TGTGCCAGCGGTCAGTTTAACTATGGCTACACCTTC.

The chain employs TRBV2 and TRBJ1-1; 10 bases match TRBD1. After removal of 10 bases from V and 1 base from J, the junction contained 3 bases not matched to a gene. This CDR3 has 13 residues. Germline V CDR1 and CDR2: SNHLY, FYNNEI. Written as DNA, the CDR3 is TGTGCCACCGGACAGGGGGAGAACACTGAAGCTTTCTTT. This encodes CATGQGENTEAFF. The whole variable domain, remainder taken from reference TRBV2 and TRBJ1-1, is EPEVTQTPSHQVTQMGQEVILRCVPISNHLYFYWYRQILGQKVEFLVSFYNNEISEKSEIFDDQFSVERPDGSNFTLKIRSTKLEDSAMYFCATGQGENTEAFFGQGTRLTVV.

The rearrangement links TRBV5-1 to TRBJ2-1; 7 bases align to TRBD2. V shed 0 bases, J shed 6 bases, and the junction held 6 bases outside the gene matches. Per germline, CDR1 SGHRS and CDR2 YFSETQ. This CDR3 has 15 amino acids. In DNA, the CDR3 is TGCGCCAGCAGCTTGGCACGGGGGGTCTTCAATGAGCAGTTCTTC. It codes for CASSLARGVFNEQFF.

This clone was detected once. The rearrangement links TRBV19 to TRBJ1-2; 9 bases fit TRBD1. V lost 5 bases and J lost 4; bases outside the gene matches: 5. This CDR3 region has 14 residues. The V gene's germline CDR1 is LNHDA and CDR2 SQIVND (reference sequence). CDR3 nucleotide sequence: TGTGCCAGTAGTTGGGGACAGGGAGGCTATGGCTACACCTTC. Translating it yields CASSWGQGGYGYTF.

This clone has only one observation. The V and J genes are TRBV7-8 and TRBJ1-4; a weak D match, TRBD1 (5 bases). CDR3 length: 15 residues. Germline V gene sequence: CDR1 SGHVS, CDR2 FQNEAQ. V was clipped by 6 bases and J by 7 bases, with 18 bases between them. CDR3 sequence (DNA): TGTGCCAGCAGTCGAGATGGGGCCGTAGGTGAAAAACTGTTTTTT. It encodes CASSRDGAVGEKLFF.

The rearrangement joins TRBV18 to TRBJ2-5, with 12 bases lining up with TRBD1. The end of the DNA fits TRBJ2-7 better, so the J call may be wrong. The CDR3 spans 15 residues. The germline gives CDR1 KGHSH, CDR2 LQKENI. The CDR3 coding sequence is TGTGCCAGCTCGGTGGGACAGGGGGCCTCCTACGAGCAGTACTTC. This encodes CASSVGQGASYEQYF.